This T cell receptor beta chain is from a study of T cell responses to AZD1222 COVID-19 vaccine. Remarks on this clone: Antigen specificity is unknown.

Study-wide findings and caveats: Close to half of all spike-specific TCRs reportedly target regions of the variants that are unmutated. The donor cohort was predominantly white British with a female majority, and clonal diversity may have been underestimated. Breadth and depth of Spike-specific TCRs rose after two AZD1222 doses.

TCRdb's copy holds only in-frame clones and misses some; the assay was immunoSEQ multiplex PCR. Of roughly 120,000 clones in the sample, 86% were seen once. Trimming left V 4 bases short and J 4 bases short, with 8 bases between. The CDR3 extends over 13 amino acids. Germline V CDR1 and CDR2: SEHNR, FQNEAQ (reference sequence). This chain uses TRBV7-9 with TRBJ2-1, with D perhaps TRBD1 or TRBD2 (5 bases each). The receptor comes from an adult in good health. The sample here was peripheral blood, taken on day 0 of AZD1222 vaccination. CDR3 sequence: CASSSGAYNEQFF. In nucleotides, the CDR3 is TGTGCCAGCAGCTCCGGGGCTTACAATGAGCAGTTCTTC.